This is a list of T cell receptor beta chains from one sample in a study of OX40 agonist ivuxolimab in advanced cancers. TCRdb's table, derived via immunoSEQ multiplex PCR, lists solely in-frame clones and lacks some. The table lists some 71,000 clones, 86% of them singletons. The material was CD4+ or CD8+ T cells sorted from blood, obtained in a trial of the OX40 agonist ivuxolimab. Receptors originate from an adult with an advanced solid tumor such as melanoma, head and neck, liver or kidney cancer. Each CDR3 is given with its conserved first and last residue. D genes are given only for firm matches. Clone size appears in some rows only: once, few, many, or a class for an expanded clone.

cdr3_length	j_call	d_call	clone_size	v_call	cdr3_aa	cdr3_nt
13	TRBJ2-7	TRBD1	NA	TRBV6-4	CASIHRGSYEQYF	TGTGCCAGCATTCACAGGGGATCCTACGAGCAGTACTTC
15	TRBJ2-6	NA	NA	TRBV9	CASSLKSSGANVLTF	TGTGCCAGCAGCTTAAAAAGCTCTGGGGCCAACGTCCTGACTTTC
14	TRBJ2-4	NA	once	TRBV15	CATSRGGTENIQYF	TGTGCCACCAGCAGGGGGGGGACAGAAAACATTCAGTACTTC
15	TRBJ2-3	NA	NA	TRBV4-3	CASSQEAQSPDTQYF	TGCGCCAGCAGCCAAGAAGCACAATCCCCAGATACGCAGTATTTT
14	TRBJ2-1	NA	NA	TRBV7-2	CASTPGRGTQEQFF	TGTGCCAGCACCCCCGGAAGGGGGACTCAAGAACAGTTCTTC
14	TRBJ2-3	TRBD2	NA	TRBV28	CASRGGVSTDTQYF	TGTGCCAGCCGCGGGGGAGTCAGCACAGATACGCAGTATTTT
8	TRBJ1-1	NA	NA	TRBV20-1	CSAGEAFF	TGCAGTGCTGGTGAAGCTTTCTTT
14	TRBJ2-3	TRBD1	NA	TRBV2	CASIQGASTDTQYF	TGTGCCAGCATACAGGGGGCGTCCACAGATACGCAGTATTTT
15	TRBJ1-6	NA	once	TRBV7-2	CASSSFGRVNSPLHF	TGTGCCAGCAGCTCATTTGGCAGGGTAAATTCACCCCTCCACTTT
14	TRBJ1-2	NA	NA	TRBV29-1	CSVSQGTSNYGYTF	TGCAGCGTTTCTCAGGGAACTTCTAACTATGGCTACACCTTC
16	TRBJ2-7	TRBD1	once	TRBV30	CAWSVPLTGGTYEQYF	TGTGCCTGGAGTGTACCCCTTACAGGGGGAACCTACGAGCAGTACTTC
14	TRBJ1-1	NA	NA	TRBV5-1	CASSLVDANTEAFF	TGCGCCAGCAGCTTGGTCGACGCAAACACTGAAGCTTTCTTT
12	TRBJ1-1	TRBD1	NA	TRBV6-5	CASQGEYTEAFF	TGTGCCAGCCAGGGGGAATACACTGAAGCTTTCTTT
14	TRBJ1-5	TRBD1	NA	TRBV6-5	CASSEESLGQSLHF	TGTGCCAGCAGTGAAGAGTCGTTGGGACAGAGCCTGCATTTT
13	TRBJ1-5	NA	NA	TRBV7-9	CASSLASGQPQHF	TGTGCCAGCAGCTTAGCGAGCGGTCAGCCCCAGCATTTT
10	TRBJ1-2	NA	NA	TRBV19	CGAGDYGYTF	TGTGGGGCAGGGGACTATGGCTACACCTTC
14	TRBJ1-4	NA	NA	TRBV6-1	CASSEVGTLEKLFF	TGTGCCAGCAGTGAAGTTGGGACACTCGAAAAACTGTTTTTT
14	TRBJ2-7	NA	NA	TRBV11-2	CASSARLDSYEQYF	TGTGCCAGCAGCGCCCGACTAGATTCCTACGAGCAGTACTTC
16	TRBJ1-3	TRBD1	once	TRBV6-5	CASSSQDRGSGNTIYF	TGTGCCAGCAGTTCCCAGGACAGGGGCTCTGGAAACACCATATATTTT
14	TRBJ2-7	TRBD1	NA	TRBV6-6	CASSYGDRGGVQYF	TGTGCCAGCAGTTACGGCGACAGGGGGGGGGTGCAGTACTTC
15	TRBJ1-5	NA	NA	TRBV5-1	CASSLAGGEHQPQHF	TGCGCCAGCAGCTTGGCTGGGGGCGAACATCAGCCCCAGCATTTT
16	TRBJ1-2	NA	NA	TRBV7-2	CASSLGGGGLNYGYTF	TGTGCCAGCAGCTTAGGAGGTGGAGGGCTTAACTATGGCTACACCTTC
16	TRBJ2-3	NA	NA	TRBV4-2	CASSQESSRSTDTQYF	TGTGCCAGCAGCCAAGAATCTAGCCGTAGCACAGATACGCAGTATTTT
16	TRBJ2-1	TRBD1	NA	TRBV19	CASGVWPGTGPHEQFF	TGTGCCAGTGGCGTCTGGCCCGGGACAGGGCCCCATGAGCAGTTCTTC
12	TRBJ2-5	NA	NA	TRBV7-2	CASSLAGETQYF	TGTGCCAGCAGCTTAGCCGGAGAGACCCAGTACTTC
14	TRBJ1-2	TRBD1	NA	TRBV18	CASSPMTGEFGYTF	TGTGCCAGCTCACCAATGACAGGGGAGTTTGGCTACACCTTC
15	TRBJ1-1	NA	NA	TRBV6-1	CASRSMGLRGPEAFF	TGTGCCAGCAGGTCCATGGGGTTACGAGGGCCTGAAGCTTTCTTT
14	TRBJ1-5	TRBD1	NA	TRBV6-5	CASSLTGKGQPQHF	TGTGCCAGCAGCCTGACAGGGAAAGGACAGCCCCAGCATTTT
11	TRBJ1-6	NA	NA	TRBV2	CASSELSPLHF	TGTGCCAGCAGTGAACTCTCACCCCTCCACTTT
11	TRBJ2-7	NA	NA	TRBV12-2	CASRIGTEQYF	TGTGCAAGTCGCATCGGGACAGAGCAGTACTTC
12	TRBJ1-2	TRBD1	NA	TRBV7-6	CASSLWTGGYTF	TGTGCCAGCAGCCTGTGGACAGGGGGCTACACCTTC
13	TRBJ1-2	TRBD1	NA	TRBV7-9	CASSFGQGDGYTF	TGTGCCAGCAGCTTTGGACAGGGGGATGGCTACACCTTC
15	TRBJ2-7	TRBD1	NA	TRBV14	CASSQAGVRGYEQYF	TGTGCCAGCAGCCAAGCCGGCGTCAGGGGGTACGAGCAGTACTTC
16	TRBJ2-7	NA	NA	TRBV5-1	CASSLLSRGTSGEQYF	TGCGCCAGCAGCTTGTTATCCCGGGGTACGTCGGGAGAGCAGTACTTC
13	TRBJ1-6	NA	NA	TRBV10-2	CASRGENNSPLHF	TGCGCCAGCCGGGGAGAAAATAATTCACCCCTCCACTTT
12	TRBJ1-6	NA	NA	TRBV9	CASSTNNSPLHF	TGTGCCAGCAGCACAAATAATTCACCCCTCCACTTT
15	TRBJ2-7	TRBD2	NA	TRBV28	CASSDPGLGGYEQYF	TGTGCCAGCTCCGATCCGGGACTAGGTGGGTACGAGCAGTACTTC
14	TRBJ1-2	NA	NA	TRBV18	CASSPVAGDVGYTF	TGTGCCAGCTCACCAGTTGCGGGGGATGTGGGCTACACCTTC
13	TRBJ1-4	NA	NA	TRBV30	CAWKGTYNEKLFF	TGTGCCTGGAAGGGGACATATAATGAAAAACTGTTTTTT
14	TRBJ2-5	NA	NA	TRBV5-1	CASSFPGSEETQYF	TGCGCCAGCAGCTTCCCAGGCTCAGAGGAGACCCAGTACTTC